In its sample, the clone carrying this TCR beta chain was seen many times. Its antigen is undetermined. Uncontrolled infection, other autoimmune disease, pregnancy or lactation barred patients from enrollment. Orbital computed tomography and thyroid ultrasound, together with serum TRAb and thyroxine and clinical symptoms, were used for diagnoses. Using around 10 ml of fresh peripheral blood, PBMCs were prepared. CDR3 length: 14 residues. CDR1 is LGHDT, CDR2 YNNKEL, per germline (reference sequence). V gave up 3 bases and J gave up 11 bases; unmatched junction bases: 8. The data stem from a study of T cells in Graves' hyperthyroidism and ophthalmopathy. Study-level findings and limits: Researchers found most expanded thyroid clonotypes above 0.001 in blood as well.

What was amplified from RNA transcripts were TCR beta CDR3 regions. First-round RT-PCR of the TCR CDR3 relied on the HTBI primer set. TCRdb re-derived calls from the multiplex PCR reads in MiXCR, one entry per CDR3 protein. The profile shows about 400,000 distinct CDR3 sequences, about 16% of them singletons. Sequenced: blood. The sequence was obtained from a woman aged 55-69 years with Graves' ophthalmopathy. The rearrangement joins TRBV3-1 to TRBJ1-4, with 8 bases lining up with TRBD1. CDR3: CASSHGQGFGKLFF. The CDR3 region has the DNA TGTGCCAGCAGCCACGGACAGGGATTCGGCAAACTGTTTTTT. The full variable domain, with the rest looked up from reference TRBV3-1 and TRBJ1-4, is DTAVSQTPKYLVTQMGNDKSIKCEQNLGHDTMYWYKQDSKKFLKIMFSYNNKELIINETVPNRFSPKSPDKAHLNLHINSLELGDSAVYFCASSHGQGFGKLFFGSGTQLSVL.